A selection of T cell receptor beta chains follows, all from one sample in a study of T-cell reconstitution after alpha-beta-depleted transplantation in children. MiXCR, applied by TCRdb to the PCR reads, yields one record per CDR3 protein. Of about 150,000 distinct CDR3 sequences in the sample, roughly 11% were seen once. The sample was PBMCs, taken before TCRalphabeta/CD19-depleted stem cell transplant. The receptors originated from a boy younger than 10 with acute myeloid leukemia, due to receive a stem cell transplant. Each CDR3 is given with its conserved first and last residue. The D gene is left open where the match is weak. Rows may omit the clone size; those that give it use once, few, many or a size class.

d_call | j_call | v_call | clone_size | cdr3_aa | cdr3_nt
TRBD2 | TRBJ2-2 | TRBV20-1 | many | CSAQSTGLANTGELFF | TGCAGTGCTCAGAGTACAGGACTAGCGAACACCGGGGAGCTGTTTTTT
NA | TRBJ2-2 | TRBV10-2 | few | CASMGANTGELFF | TGCGCCAGCATGGGGGCTAACACCGGGGAGCTGTTTTTT
TRBD1 | TRBJ2-5 | TRBV18 | many | CASSPTGGETQYF | TGTGCCAGCTCGCCGACAGGGGGGGAGACCCAGTACTTC
TRBD1 | TRBJ2-5 | TRBV28 | NA | CASSQTGTGGGTQYF | TGTGCCAGCAGCCAAACCGGGACAGGGGGCGGGACCCAGTACTTC
NA | TRBJ1-6 | TRBV12-3/TRBV12-4 | many | CATQQNRNSPLHF | TGTGCCACCCAACAGAACCGTAATTCACCCCTCCACTTT
TRBD2 | TRBJ2-5 | TRBV7-6 | NA | CASSLVAGAASWETQYF | TGTGCCAGCAGCTTAGTCGCGGGAGCCGCTAGTTGGGAGACCCAGTACTTC
NA | TRBJ2-5 | TRBV4-2 | NA | CASSLNQPARPEPQYF | TGTGCCAGCAGCTTGAACCAGCCCGCTCGTCCGGAGCCCCAGTACTTC
NA | TRBJ1-4 | TRBV4-1 | NA | CASSQADQNNEKLFF | TGCGCCAGCAGCCAAGCAGATCAAAATAATGAAAAACTGTTTTTT
TRBD2 | TRBJ2-1 | TRBV18 | many | CASSPEGLAHEQFF | TGTGCCAGCTCACCCGAGGGACTAGCTCATGAGCAGTTCTTC
TRBD2 | TRBJ2-7 | TRBV5-5 | many | CASSQLAGGEGEQYF | TGTGCCAGCAGCCAACTAGCGGGAGGGGAAGGAGAGCAGTACTTC
NA | TRBJ2-1 | TRBV29-1 | few | CSVDRRNEQFF | TGCAGCGTTGATCGTAGGAATGAGCAGTTCTTC
NA | TRBJ1-4 | TRBV28 | many | CASNYGGPNEKLFF | TGTGCCAGCAACTACGGAGGTCCTAATGAAAAACTGTTTTTT
TRBD1 | TRBJ1-2 | TRBV7-2 | many | CASSLVAGTGDGYTF | TGTGCCAGCAGCTTAGTAGCCGGGACAGGGGATGGCTACACCTTC
NA | TRBJ1-2 | TRBV7-5 | few | CISVSEAGLPNYGYTF | NA
NA | TRBJ2-5 | TRBV5-1 | many | CASSLGVQETQYF | TGCGCCAGCAGCTTGGGGGTCCAAGAGACCCAGTACTTC
TRBD2 | TRBJ2-1 | TRBV4-2 | many | CASSQAPSGGAYNEQFF | TGTGCCAGCAGCCAAGCCCCTAGCGGGGGGGCCTACAATGAGCAGTTCTTC
NA | TRBJ1-1 | TRBV7-3 | many | CASSLMGTGLNTEAFF | TGTGCCAGCAGCTTAATGGGTACAGGGTTGAACACTGAAGCTTTCTTT
NA | TRBJ2-3 | TRBV18 | NA | CASSPRNRQAGDTQYF | TGTGCCAGCTCACCACGGAATCGACAGGCCGGAGATACGCAGTATTTT
TRBD2 | TRBJ2-5 | TRBV5-1 | many | CASSPGLAGQETQYF | TGCGCCAGCAGCCCCGGGCTAGCGGGACAAGAGACCCAGTACTTC
NA | TRBJ2-1 | TRBV3-1 | many | CASGTYWNEQFF | TGTGCCAGCGGGACCTATTGGAATGAGCAGTTCTTC
TRBD1 | TRBJ1-1 | TRBV3-1 | many | CASRLQGGGTEAFF | TGTGCCAGCAGGTTACAGGGGGGGGGCACTGAAGCTTTCTTT
NA | TRBJ2-1 | TRBV28 | many | CASSPDGRGSYNEQFF | TGTGCCAGCAGTCCCGACGGGAGAGGGTCCTACAATGAGCAGTTCTTC
TRBD1 | TRBJ2-7 | TRBV15 | NA | CATSRDYAGTGNYEQYF | TGTGCCACCAGCAGAGATTATGCGGGGACAGGGAACTACGAGCAGTACTTC
TRBD1 | TRBJ1-1 | TRBV18 | few | CASSPPGQDEAFF | TGTGCCAGCTCACCACCCGGACAGGATGAAGCTTTCTTT
TRBD2 | TRBJ2-3 | TRBV20-1 | many | CSARPLSSTSGGLSDTQYF | TGCAGTGCTAGACCTCTATCGAGTACTAGCGGGGGGCTTTCAGATACGCAGTATTTT
NA | TRBJ2-5 | TRBV5-1 | many | CASSFEGSETQYF | TGCGCCAGCAGCTTTGAGGGCTCGGAGACCCAGTACTTC
TRBD2 | TRBJ2-2 | TRBV27 | NA | CASSLGGNTGELYF | TGTGCCAGCAGTTTGGGAGGGAACACCGGGGAGCTGTATTTT
NA | TRBJ2-1 | TRBV7-2 | many | CASSLGVLSYNEQFF | TGTGCCAGCAGCCTAGGGGTTCTCTCCTACAATGAGCAGTTCTTC
NA | TRBJ2-5 | TRBV5-1 | many | CASSIGTTQETQYF | TGCGCCAGCAGCATCGGGACAACCCAAGAGACCCAGTACTTC
TRBD1 | TRBJ2-3 | TRBV7-3 | many | CASSKLPGQGRDTQYF | TGTGCCAGCAGCAAACTACCGGGACAGGGTAGAGATACGCAGTATTTT
NA | TRBJ1-2 | TRBV5-1 | many | CASSLQGTTQGYTF | TGCGCCAGCAGCTTGCAGGGAACAACACAGGGCTACACCTTC
NA | TRBJ1-2 | TRBV27 | many | CASTIDGYTF | TGTGCCAGCACGATTGATGGCTACACCTTC
NA | TRBJ1-1 | TRBV4-1 | many | CASSQVGGGGNTEAFF | TGCGCCAGCAGCCAAGTAGGAGGGGGAGGTAACACTGAAGCTTTCTTT
NA | TRBJ2-6 | TRBV7-9 | many | CASRAGSSGANVLTF | TGTGCCAGCAGGGCCGGGAGCTCTGGGGCCAACGTCCTGACTTTC
TRBD1 | TRBJ2-1 | TRBV7-6 | many | CASSPLTGLHSNEQFF | TGTGCCAGCAGCCCACTGACAGGGTTGCACAGCAATGAGCAGTTCTTC
TRBD1 | TRBJ1-1 | TRBV4-1 | many | CASRDRGSMNTEAFF | TGCGCATCCCGGGACAGGGGATCCATGAACACTGAAGCTTTCTTT
NA | TRBJ1-2 | TRBV5-5 | many | CASSLAQGSYGYTF | TGTGCCAGCAGCTTGGCACAGGGATCCTATGGCTACACCTTC
NA | TRBJ1-3 | TRBV9 | many | CASSVAPGTANTIYF | TGTGCCAGCAGCGTAGCGCCAGGGACGGCAAACACCATATATTTT
TRBD2 | TRBJ2-5 | TRBV12-3/TRBV12-4 | many | CASSRRGGQMRETQYF | TGTGCCAGCAGTCGTCGGGGGGGCCAAATGAGAGAGACCCAGTACTTC
TRBD2 | TRBJ2-7 | TRBV20-1 | NA | CSAQGYELSGRAPYEQYF | TGCAGTGCTCAGGGATACGAACTAAGCGGGAGGGCCCCCTACGAGCAGTACTTC
TRBD2 | TRBJ2-3 | TRBV5-6 | many | CASSLESGREDTDTQYF | TGTGCCAGCAGCTTGGAAAGCGGGAGGGAGGACACAGATACGCAGTATTTT
NA | TRBJ2-2 | TRBV11-2 | many | CASSARNPGLGGELFF | TGTGCCAGCAGCGCCCGCAACCCGGGACTTGGCGGGGAGCTGTTTTTT
TRBD2 | TRBJ2-5 | TRBV4-1 | many | CASSQDIAGGNQETQYF | TGCGCCAGCAGCCAAGATATTGCGGGAGGTAACCAAGAGACCCAGTACTTC
TRBD2 | TRBJ2-5 | TRBV20-1 | many | CSARGLAYQETQYF | TGCAGTGCAAGGGGACTAGCTTATCAAGAGACCCAGTACTTC
NA | TRBJ1-2 | TRBV28 | many | CASSPRDTYNYGYTF | TGTGCCAGCAGTCCTCGGGACACCTACAACTATGGCTACACCTTC
NA | TRBJ2-1 | TRBV7-2 | many | CASSLGAVNEQFF | TGTGCCAGCAGCTTGGGCGCGGTGAATGAGCAGTTCTTC
NA | TRBJ2-7 | TRBV7-9 | many | CASSLVVDEQYF | TGTGCCAGCAGCTTAGTCGTGGACGAGCAGTACTTC
TRBD1 | TRBJ1-2 | TRBV11-2 | many | CASSLDRGGNYGYTF | TGTGCCAGCAGCCTCGACAGGGGGGGTAACTATGGCTACACCTTC
NA | TRBJ2-6 | TRBV5-1 | many | CASSFSGDSGANVLTF | TGCGCCAGCAGCTTTTCTGGGGACTCTGGGGCCAACGTCCTGACTTTC
TRBD2 | TRBJ2-1 | TRBV12-3/TRBV12-4 | many | CASSLRLANEQFF | TGTGCCAGCAGTTTACGACTAGCTAATGAGCAGTTCTTC
TRBD1 | TRBJ2-1 | TRBV4-2 | NA | CASSQEWTGTYNEQFF | TGTGCCAGCAGCCAGGAGTGGACAGGGACCTACAATGAGCAGTTCTTC